This TCR beta chain comes out of a study of OX40 agonist ivuxolimab in advanced cancers. Study-level information: Ivuxolimab, an agonist antibody against OX40 (CD134), was given to patients. General study points: Mean expanded clone counts were higher in CD8+ than CD4+ T cells. Low normalized T-cell clonal expansion was also seen in some nonresponders.

Profiling relied on immunoSEQ multiplex PCR, and the TCRdb table lists in-frame clones only, not all of them. Of about 50,000 clones listed, 60% to 80% are singletons. The V gene end was trimmed by 2 bases and the J gene end by 0 bases; junction bases not matched to a gene: 3. This CDR3 has 15 amino acids. Looked up from germline, CDR1 is SGHVS and CDR2 is FQNEAQ. In regard to this clone: The antigen is unknown.

The gene calls are TRBV7-8 and TRBJ1-1, with 7 nucleotides matching TRBD1. The sequence was collected from an adult with an advanced solid tumor such as melanoma, head and neck, liver or kidney cancer. The specimen comprised CD4+ or CD8+ T cells sorted from blood, sampled in a trial of the OX40 agonist ivuxolimab. CDR3 DNA: TGTGCCAGCAGCTTAAGAAGGGGGCTGAACACTGAAGCTTTCTTT. It encodes CASSLRRGLNTEAFF.